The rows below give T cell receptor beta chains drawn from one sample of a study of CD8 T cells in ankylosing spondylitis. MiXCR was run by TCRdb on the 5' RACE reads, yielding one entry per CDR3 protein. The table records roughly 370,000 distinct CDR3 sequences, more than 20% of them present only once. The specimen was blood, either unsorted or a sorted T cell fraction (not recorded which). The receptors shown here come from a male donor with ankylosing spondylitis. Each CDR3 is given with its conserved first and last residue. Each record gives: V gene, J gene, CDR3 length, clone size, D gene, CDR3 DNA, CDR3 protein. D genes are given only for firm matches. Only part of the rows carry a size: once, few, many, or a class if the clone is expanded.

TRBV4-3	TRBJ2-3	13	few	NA	TGCGCCAGCAGCCAACAGTACACAGATACGCAGTATTTT	CASSQQYTDTQYF
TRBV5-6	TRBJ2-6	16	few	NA	TGTGCCAGCAGATGGGACATAAGCTCTGGGGCCAACGTCCTGACTTTC	CASRWDISSGANVLTF
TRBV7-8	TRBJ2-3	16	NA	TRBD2	TGTGCCAGCAGCCGCCTAAAGCGGGATAACACAGATACGCAGTATTTT	CASSRLKRDNTDTQYF
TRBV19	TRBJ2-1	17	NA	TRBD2	TGTGCCAGTAGTAGTTGGGAGGGAGTGGCCCACAGGAATGAGCAGTTCTTC	CASSSWEGVAHRNEQFF
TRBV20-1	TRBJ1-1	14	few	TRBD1	TGCAGTGCTAGGCCCGGGACAGGGGGCACTGAAGCTTTCTTT	CSARPGTGGTEAFF
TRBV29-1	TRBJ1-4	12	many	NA	TGCAGCGTGCGCGGGAGCGGTGAAAAACTGTTTTTT	CSVRGSGEKLFF
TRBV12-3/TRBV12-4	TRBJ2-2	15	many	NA	TGTGCCAGCAGTTTAGAGTCAAGGAACACCGGGGAGCTGTTTTTT	CASSLESRNTGELFF
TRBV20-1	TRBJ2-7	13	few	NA	TGCAGTGCTCTCCTCCGGGGAGACTACGAGCAGTACTTC	CSALLRGDYEQYF
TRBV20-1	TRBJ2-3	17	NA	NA	TGCAGTGCTGCCAGAGGTTCCGCTAGCGATATCACAGATACGCAGTATTTT	CSAARGSASDITDTQYF
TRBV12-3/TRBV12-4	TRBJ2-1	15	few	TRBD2	TGTGCCAGCAGTCCCGTAGCGGGATCCTACAATGAGCAGTTCTTC	CASSPVAGSYNEQFF
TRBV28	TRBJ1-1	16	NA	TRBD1	TGTGCCAGCAGTCCTCATCGGACAGGATTGAACACTGAAGCTTTCTTT	CASSPHRTGLNTEAFF
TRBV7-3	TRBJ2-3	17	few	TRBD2	TGTGCCAGCAGCTTAGAAGGACTAGCGGGCGGAACAGATACGCAGTATTTT	CASSLEGLAGGTDTQYF
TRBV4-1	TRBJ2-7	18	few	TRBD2	TGCGCCAGCAGCCAAGTTGCGACTAGCTACATTCTCTCCTACGAGCAGTACTTC	CASSQVATSYILSYEQYF